This TCR beta chain was captured by sequencing in a study of blood T cell repertoires in COVID-19. Study-wide context: Sources were T cells, B-cell-depleted T cells, or PBMCs; the material itself was cDNA or gDNA.

TCRdb's table, derived via immunoSEQ multiplex PCR, lists solely in-frame clones and lacks some. This sample has 120,000 or so clones; 88% occur once, and the top ten carry approximately 8%. The length of the CDR3 is 12 residues. Looked up from germline, CDR1 is SGHAT and CDR2 is FQNNGV. V was pared by 5 bases and J by 3 bases, with 8 bases between. This TCR came from a man aged 45-60 years with acute or convalescent COVID-19. The J gene is TRBJ2-7, the V gene TRBV11-2; the D gene is possibly TRBD2 (5 bases). Material for sequencing was peripheral blood. CDR3 in amino acids: CASSPGGYEQYF. The CDR3 bases are TGTGCCAGCAGCCCCGGAGGCTACGAGCAGTACTTC.